Presented here are 17 T cell receptor beta chains from one specimen sequenced in a study of post-analysis software for immune sequencing data. Points from the study as a whole: TRBV segments more frequent in patients than in controls numbered roughly 5 and included TRBV5-6, TRBV5-1 and TRBV20-1.

These TCRs' antigens remain unknown. Sequencing libraries made from TCR beta cDNA carried unique molecular identifiers. TCRdb independently ran MiXCR on the PCR reads; one entry per CDR3 protein. The repertoire consists of hundreds of thousands of distinct CDR3 sequences, with around 60% occurring once and the leading ten covering about 11%. Sequencing was carried out using blood. All receptors derive from a girl aged 2 to 10 with multiple sclerosis.

For this clonotype: Relative to the germline gene, one junction end is altered; a read error may explain this. The gene calls are TRBV7-9 and TRBJ2-5; 8 nucleotides align to TRBD1. CDR3 length: 14 residues. CDR1 is SEHNR, CDR2 FQNEAQ, per germline (reference sequence). The CDR3 here is CASSLWQGAYEQNF. For the CDR3, the DNA is TGTGCCAGCAGCTTATGGCAGGGGGCTTACGAGCAGAACTTC.

This chain connects TRBV7-9 to TRBJ2-3, with TRBD2 identical over 8 bases. CDR1 and CDR2 from the germline V gene are SEHNR and FQNEAQ (reference sequence). Trimming cost V 11 bases and J 0 bases; bases outside gene matches: 10. There are 15 residues in the CDR3. CDR3 protein: CALRGERGSTDTQYF. The CDR3 coding sequence is TGTGCCCTACGGGGGGAGCGGGGGAGCACAGATACGCAGTATTTT.

The CDR3 DNA sequence: TGTGCCAGCAGCTTTCTAGCGGGAGTCATCAATGAGCAGTTCTTC. As protein: CASSFLAGVINEQFF. The chain joins TRBV7-2 to TRBJ2-1; 10 bases align to TRBD2. This CDR3 region has 15 residues. Germline V CDR1 and CDR2: SGHTA, FQGNSA. J was trimmed by 6 bases and V by 3 bases; bases with no gene match: 5.

This sequence joins TRBV27 and TRBJ1-1, with D possibly TRBD1 on 6 matching bases. CDR3 size: 14 residues. Germline CDR1 is MNHEY and CDR2 is SMNVEV (reference sequence). The germline V and J ends were trimmed by 8 bases and 1 base, with 14 bases remaining between them. In nucleotides, the CDR3 is TGTGCCAGCGGCCTGGGGGGCGCGAACACTGAAGCTTTCTTT. Its translation: CASGLGGANTEAFF.

The chain has TRBV6-5 and TRBJ2-5, with TRBD2 as a possible D gene (5 bases). The CDR3 runs to 13 residues. V lost 7 bases and J lost 2, with 11 bases in between. Germline CDR1 is MNHEY and CDR2 is SVGAGI. CDR3 coding DNA: TGTGCCAGCACCTTTAGCGCGCAAGAGACCCAGTACTTC. Its translation: CASTFSAQETQYF.

The genes are TRBV20-1 and TRBJ2-3; D gene unclear. Trimming left V 4 bases short and J 2 bases short, with 4 bases between. This CDR3 has 11 residues. Germline loops: CDR1 DFQATT, CDR2 SNEGSKA (reference sequence). CDR3 DNA sequence: TGCAGTGCTACATTCACAGATACGCAGTATTTT. It translates to CSATFTDTQYF.

The chain uses TRBV4-3 and TRBJ2-1; D remains unclear. The CDR3 consists of 15 residues. The germline V and J ends were trimmed by 0 bases and 7 bases, with 13 bases remaining between them. The germline CDR1 and CDR2 sequences are LGHNA and YSLEER. In DNA, the CDR3 is TGCGCCAGCAGCCAAGATCTAGGGCTTGGGAATGAGCAGTTCTTC. Translating gives CASSQDLGLGNEQFF.

The gene calls are TRBV6-1 and TRBJ2-1, with 8 bases that match TRBD2. Germline V gene data show CDR1 as MNHNS and CDR2 as SASEGT. With 6 bases clipped from V and 7 bases from J, the junction kept 11 bases outside the gene matches. The CDR3 sequence is 15 residues long. CDR3 DNA sequence: TGTGCCAGCAGCCGAGCGGGAGAATTGACGAATGAGCAGTTCTTC. Translation: CASSRAGELTNEQFF.

This CDR3 reads CASGPLPKGASPPDTQYF. For the CDR3, the DNA is TGTGCTAGTGGCCCACTTCCGAAGGGGGCGAGTCCCCCAGATACGCAGTATTTT. V gene TRBV12-5 combines with J gene TRBJ2-3, with 7 nucleotides matching TRBD1. The CDR3 is made up of 18 amino acids. CDR1 and CDR2 from the germline V gene are LGHNT and FRNRAP. The junction had 19 bases not matched to a gene; V was cut back by 6 bases and J by 4 bases.

This clonotype showed up just a few times. At one end, the junction sequence differs from germline, possibly due to a read error. This chain links TRBV5-6 with TRBJ2-4; D may be TRBD2 (5 bases). The CDR3 spans 16 residues. In germline, CDR1 is SGHDT, CDR2 YYEEEE. The CDR3 region is CASSLSDHLAKNIRYF. DNA for the CDR3: TGTGCCAGCAGCTTGTCTGACCATCTAGCCAAAAACATTCGGTACTTC.

V usage is TRBV6-1 and J usage is TRBJ2-7, with 7 bases aligning to TRBD2. With 10 bases clipped from V and 3 bases from J, the junction kept 9 bases outside the gene matches. CDR3 length: 13 residues. The V gene's germline CDR1 is MNHNS and CDR2 SASEGT. In DNA, the CDR3 is TGTGCCACCCAGGCGGGGGTAAACTACGAGCAGTACTTC. Encoded protein: CATQAGVNYEQYF.

The chain combines TRBV5-1 with TRBJ2-1; 10 positions match TRBD2. The CDR3 totals 16 residues. Germline CDR1 reads SGHRS; CDR2 reads YFSETQ. Germline trimming cut 3 bases from V and 7 bases from J; bases unmatched to any gene: 10. CDR3 in amino acids: CASSWPSGTSVNEQFF. The CDR3 bases are TGCGCCAGCAGCTGGCCCTCCGGGACTAGCGTGAATGAGCAGTTCTTC. The full variable domain, rest sourced from reference TRBV5-1 and TRBJ2-1, is KAGVTQTPRYLIKTRGQQVTLSCSPISGHRSVSWYQQTPGQGLQFLFEYFSETQRNKGNFPGRFSGRQFSNSRSEMNVSTLELGDSALYLCASSWPSGTSVNEQFFGPGTRLTVL.

The V and J genes are TRBV7-9 and TRBJ1-2; D remains unclear. Trimming removed 3 bases at V and 2 bases at J, with 13 bases between. Germline V CDR1 and CDR2: SEHNR, FQNEAQ (reference sequence). The CDR3 sequence is 15 residues long. The CDR3 sequence is CASSFADSLNYGYTF. CDR3 nucleotide sequence: TGTGCCAGCAGCTTCGCCGACTCCCTAAACTATGGCTACACCTTC.

The genes are TRBV5-4 and TRBJ1-1; no clear D gene. V shed 0 bases and J shed 6 bases, with 9 bases lying between them. CDR3 size: 13 residues. CDR1 and CDR2 from the germline V gene are SGHNT and YYREEE (reference sequence). Written as DNA, the CDR3 is TGTGCCAGCAGCTTGGAGGGTTTCGCTGAAGCTTTCTTT. This codes for CASSLEGFAEAFF. The whole variable domain, remainder taken from reference TRBV5-4 and TRBJ1-1, is ETGVTQSPTHLIKTRGQQVTLRCSSQSGHNTVSWYQQALGQGPQFIFQYYREEENGRGNFPPRFSGLQFPNYSSELNVNALELDDSALYLCASSLEGFAEAFFGQGTRLTVV.

This clonotype was found a few times. The chain employs TRBV7-2 and TRBJ2-4; 8 nucleotides match TRBD1. The better agreement between TRBJ2-7 and the DNA end casts doubt on the J call. The CDR3 spans 12 residues. Germline CDR1 and CDR2: SGHTA and FQGNSA. Here the CDR3 DNA reads TGTGCCAGCGGCAGGGGGCTCTACGAGCAGTACTTC. Protein product: CASGRGLYEQYF.

The CDR3 DNA sequence: TGCGCCAGCAGCTTGGGGACAGGGGGGACCTACGAGCAGTACTTC. Its protein product is CASSLGTGGTYEQYF. This chain links TRBV5-1 with TRBJ2-4; TRBD1 matches at 10 bases. The DNA end lines up better with TRBJ2-7; the J call may be wrong. There are 15 residues in the CDR3. The germline V gene encodes CDR1 SGHRS and CDR2 YFSETQ.

The chain uses TRBV6-6 and TRBJ1-1, with D perhaps matching TRBD1 (5 bases). There are 14 residues in the CDR3. In germline, CDR1 is MNHNY, CDR2 SVGAGI (reference sequence). V lost 7 bases and J 0 bases, leaving 12 bases between the germline ends. In DNA form, the CDR3 reads TGTGCCAGCACCTCGGGACGGATGAACACTGAAGCTTTCTTT. Its protein product is CASTSGRMNTEAFF.